This T cell receptor beta chain was recovered during a study of blood T cell repertoires in COVID-19. About the study: T cells, B-cell-depleted T cells, or PBMCs provided the cDNA or gDNA that served as material.

The repertoire was sequenced with immunoSEQ multiplex PCR; TCRdb's copy has only in-frame clones and lacks some. The profile shows roughly 410,000 clones, more than 80% of them singletons. This clone occurred once. Germline V gene data show CDR1 as MNHEY and CDR2 as SVGEGT. The V and J ends lost 5 bases and 2 bases respectively, with 11 bases between them. This CDR3 spans 14 amino acids. This TCR was recovered from a man in his forties with acute or convalescent COVID-19. Sequences were obtained from peripheral blood. The chain couples TRBV6-2 or TRBV6-3 to TRBJ2-3; the D gene is possibly TRBD1 (5 bases). In DNA form, the CDR3 reads TGTGCCAGCAGTCGATTGGACAACACAGATACGCAGTATTTT. Its protein product is CASSRLDNTDTQYF.